Presented here are 7 T cell receptor beta chains from one specimen sequenced in a study of T cells in localized non-small cell lung cancer. The protocol was immunoSEQ multiplex PCR, while the TCRdb copy is restricted to in-frame clones and leaves out a portion. Here the sample spans fewer than 13,000 clones, about 70% being singletons. This specimen consisted of peripheral blood, obtained before any cancer treatment. These receptors all stem from a male donor aged 60 or older with stage I lung adenocarcinoma.

The chain is built from TRBV7-2 and TRBJ1-6, with D possibly being TRBD1 (6 bases). Germline CDR1 SGHTA, CDR2 FQGNSA. The CDR3 has 14 residues. V lost 5 bases and J 13 bases, leaving 18 bases between the germline ends. Here the CDR3 DNA reads TGTGCCAGCAGCCCGGGGGGGACAACTCGGCCCCTCCACTTT. Amino acids: CASSPGGTTRPLHF.

The chain is built from TRBV5-6 and TRBJ1-3; D perhaps matches TRBD1 (5 bases). Germline CDR1 reads SGHDT; CDR2 reads YYEEEE. The V end was cut by 2 bases, the J end by 0 bases, with 12 bases between. This CDR3 is 16 amino acids long. The CDR3 loop reads CASSFGDRSSGNTIYF. The DNA of the CDR3 is TGTGCCAGCAGCTTTGGCGACAGAAGCTCTGGAAACACCATATATTTT. The full variable domain, rest sourced from reference TRBV5-6 and TRBJ1-3, is DAGVTQSPTHLIKTRGQQVTLRCSPKSGHDTVSWYQQALGQGPQFIFQYYEEEERQRGNFPDRFSGHQFPNYSSELNVNALLLGDSALYLCASSFGDRSSGNTIYFGEGSWLTVV.

V is TRBV7-3 and J is TRBJ1-6; no reliable D call. The CDR3 totals 13 residues. CDR1 SGHTA and CDR2 FQGTGA come from the germline V gene. V shed 5 bases and J shed 6 bases, with 8 bases lying between them. CDR3 protein: CASSRRINSPLHF. The CDR3 DNA follows: TGTGCCAGCAGCCGACGGATTAATTCACCCCTCCACTTT.

The chain uses TRBV11-2 and TRBJ2-7; D call uncertain. V was trimmed by 1 base and J by 3 bases, leaving 10 bases between them. Germline V CDR1 and CDR2: SGHAT, FQNNGV. The CDR3 sequence is 14 residues long. The chain's CDR3 is CASSLGPEIYEQYF. CDR3 DNA: TGTGCCAGCAGCTTAGGTCCGGAGATCTACGAGCAGTACTTC.

This clone was detected a few times. The chain is built from TRBV21-1 and TRBJ1-1; the DNA was not used to check the table's D call, TRBD1. TRBV21-1 is a listed pseudogene. This CDR3 is 17 amino acids long. The CDR3, as DNA: TGTGCCAGCAGCAAAGCTCCAGTAAGACAGAAGAACACTGAAGCTTTCTTT. This encodes CASSKAPVRQKNTEAFF.

The V gene is TRBV5-1, the J gene TRBJ1-1; D possibly corresponds to TRBD1 (6 bases). CDR3 length equals 15 residues. V was shortened by 4 bases and J by 1 base, with 14 bases between the two germline ends. Germline lookup yields CDR1 SGHRS and CDR2 YFSETQ. CDR3 protein: CASSMGLRGNTEAFF. The CDR3 DNA follows: TGCGCCAGCAGCATGGGACTCAGGGGGAACACTGAAGCTTTCTTT.

This clone was observed a handful of times. The chain joins TRBV19 to TRBJ1-6; 8 bases are a match to TRBD1. Per germline, CDR1 LNHDA and CDR2 SQIVND (reference sequence). Trimming took 11 bases from V and 7 from J; bases not matched to a gene: 10. This CDR3 contains 14 residues. CDR3 amino acids: CASTDRGRNSPLHF. As DNA, the CDR3 is TGTGCCTCTACCGACAGGGGTCGGAATTCACCCCTCCACTTT. Full variable domain (missing parts from reference TRBV19 and TRBJ1-6): DGGITQSPKYLFRKEGQNVTLSCEQNLNHDAMYWYRQDPGQGLRLIYYSQIVNDFQKGDIAEGYSVSREKKESFPLTVTSAQKNPTAFYLCASTDRGRNSPLHFGNGTRLTVT.